The present T cell receptor beta chain was sequenced within a study of blood T cells in healthy people across ages. Whole-study results and caveats: Compared with aged donors, long-lived donors showed fewer expanded clones, suggesting selection. TCR beta diversity tracked closely with naive T cell percentage.

Combining a sample-barcoded 5' primer with a J-beta primer mix, a second PCR ran for about 7 to 11 cycles. TCRdb independently ran MiXCR on the 5' RACE reads; one entry per CDR3 protein. The repertoire holds around 850,000 distinct CDR3 sequences, with around 36% as singletons. Trimming removed 2 bases at V and 2 bases at J, with 7 bases between. Germline V gene data show CDR1 as KGHDR and CDR2 as SFDVKD. The CDR3 spans 14 residues. This clonotype was found many times. Its antigen remains unknown. This chain uses TRBV24-1 with TRBJ2-3; the D gene is possibly TRBD2 (6 bases). The clonotype originates from a man younger than 30 in good health. What was sequenced was blood. The CDR3 region has the DNA TGTGCCACCAGTGATTCGGACTACACAGATACGCAGTATTTT. Residues: CATSDSDYTDTQYF.